The 21 T cell receptor beta chains below come from one sample, sequenced in a study of OX40 agonist ivuxolimab in advanced cancers. TCRdb keeps only in-frame clones here, not all; method: immunoSEQ multiplex PCR. The repertoire holds tens of thousands of clones, with about 88% as singletons. The sample here was CD4+ or CD8+ T cells sorted from blood, taken in a trial of the OX40 agonist ivuxolimab. The receptor set was obtained from an adult with an advanced solid tumor such as melanoma, head and neck, liver or kidney cancer.

The chain couples TRBV12-5 to TRBJ2-3; tentatively, D is TRBD2 (5 bases). CDR3 length equals 12 residues. V was clipped by 4 bases and J by 6 bases, with 8 bases between them. From germline, CDR1 is LGHNT and CDR2 FRNRAP. CDR3 amino acids: CASGSGMDTQYF. CDR3 nucleotides: TGTGCTAGTGGTTCCGGGATGGATACGCAGTATTTT.

This clone was recorded a few times. The gene calls are TRBV7-3 and TRBJ1-2; D is undetermined. V was shortened by 9 bases and J by 4 bases, with 18 bases between the two germline ends. The CDR3 runs 14 residues. Germline V gene data show CDR1 as SGHTA and CDR2 as FQGTGA. CDR3 amino acids: CARLTYLRSYGYTF. DNA of the CDR3: TGTGCCAGATTGACTTACCTTCGGAGCTATGGCTACACCTTC.

This chain uses TRBV27 with TRBJ1-4; weak D call: TRBD1 (5 bases). From germline, CDR1 is MNHEY and CDR2 SMNVEV (reference sequence). This CDR3 has 14 amino acids. The V gene lost 5 bases and the J gene lost 3 bases, with 10 bases spanning the gap. The CDR3 DNA sequence: TGTGCCAGCAGTCCAGGGTGGTCTAATGAAAAACTGTTTTTT. It is translated as CASSPGWSNEKLFF.

The gene calls are TRBV7-3 and TRBJ2-1; 10 nucleotides agree with TRBD2. Germline values: CDR1 SGHTA, CDR2 FQGTGA. After removal of 2 bases from V and 7 bases from J, the junction contained 5 bases not matched to a gene. This CDR3 region has 15 residues. CDR3 nucleotide sequence: TGTGCCAGCAGCTTACTAGCGGGAGCAGTAAATGAGCAGTTCTTC. It is translated as CASSLLAGAVNEQFF.

This clone was picked up one time. The gene calls are TRBV10-2 and TRBJ1-2; the D is unclear. Germline CDR1 WSHSY, CDR2 SAAADI. Trimming pared 6 bases from V and 4 bases from J, leaving 6 bases between. The CDR3 is 11 residues long. The CDR3 DNA reads as TGCGCCAGCAGAAATTCCTATGGCTACACCTTC. This codes for CASRNSYGYTF.

The chain has TRBV10-3 and TRBJ2-4, with D unresolved. The germline V and J ends were trimmed by 0 bases and 6 bases, with 3 bases remaining between them. The CDR3 runs 12 residues. Germline V gives CDR1 ENHRY, CDR2 SYGVKD. This CDR3 reads CAISESLNIQYF. CDR3 DNA sequence: TGTGCCATCAGTGAGTCGCTAAACATTCAGTACTTC.

The rearrangement uses TRBV27 and TRBJ2-7; 11 positions agree with TRBD2. The V segment lost 1 base and the J segment 8 bases; nucleotides outside the gene matches: 7. This CDR3 is built from 15 residues. From germline, CDR1 is MNHEY and CDR2 SMNVEV (reference sequence). The CDR3 protein is CASSLWTSGPRQQYF. CDR3 nucleotides: TGTGCCAGCAGTTTATGGACTAGCGGGCCTCGCCAGCAGTACTTC.

The chain combines TRBV9 with TRBJ2-5, with 10 bases aligning to TRBD2. This CDR3 comprises 15 residues. The junction had 5 bases not matched to a gene; V was cut back by 1 base and J by 5 bases. The V gene's germline CDR1 is SGDLS and CDR2 YYNGEE. In DNA, the CDR3 is TGTGCCAGCAGCGTAATAGCGGGGGGTTTTGAGACCCAGTACTTC. Its protein product is CASSVIAGGFETQYF. Together with reference TRBV9 and TRBJ2-5, the CDR3 gives the full variable domain: DSGVTQTPKHLITATGQRVTLRCSPRSGDLSVYWYQQSLDQGLQFLIQYYNGEERAKGNILERFSAQQFPDLHSELNLSSLELGDSALYFCASSVIAGGFETQYFGPGTRLLVL.

V gene TRBV6-4 combines with J gene TRBJ1-5; 7 bases match TRBD1. The junction had 13 bases not matched to a gene; V was cut back by 8 bases and J by 0 bases. The CDR3 spans 17 residues. CDR1 is MRHNA and CDR2 is SNTAGT in the germline V gene. The CDR3 sequence is CASLNPGQDYSNQPQHF. The CDR3 DNA is TGTGCCAGCCTAAACCCCGGACAGGATTATAGCAATCAGCCCCAGCATTTT.

This chain joins TRBV18 and TRBJ2-3; 12 bases agree with TRBD2. CDR3 size: 17 residues. Germline V lookup: CDR1 KGHSH, CDR2 LQKENI. The V gene end was trimmed by 1 base and the J gene end by 2 bases; junction bases not matched to a gene: 4. The CDR3 sequence is CASSPRGTSGPTDTQYF. The DNA for the CDR3 is TGTGCCAGCTCACCACGGGGGACTAGCGGGCCCACAGATACGCAGTATTTT. The full variable domain, rest sourced from reference TRBV18 and TRBJ2-3, is NAGVMQNPRHLVRRRGQEARLRCSPMKGHSHVYWYRQLPEEGLKFMVYLQKENIIDESGMPKERFSAEFPKEGPSILRIQQVVRGDSAAYFCASSPRGTSGPTDTQYFGPGTRLTVL.

The rearrangement joins TRBV19 to TRBJ1-1, with a weak D call TRBD1 (6 bases). Germline V gene data show CDR1 as LNHDA and CDR2 as SQIVND (reference sequence). This CDR3 spans 12 amino acids. The ends were cut back, 10 bases at V and 7 bases at J, with 16 bases in the middle. The CDR3 nucleotides read TGTGCCACCAAACGACCGGACAGTGAAGCTTTCTTT. Its translation is CATKRPDSEAFF. Filled out from reference TRBV19 and TRBJ1-1, the complete variable domain reads DGGITQSPKYLFRKEGQNVTLSCEQNLNHDAMYWYRQDPGQGLRLIYYSQIVNDFQKGDIAEGYSVSREKKESFPLTVTSAQKNPTAFYLCATKRPDSEAFFGQGTRLTVV.

This chain joins TRBV6-6 and TRBJ2-1; the match to TRBD2 covers 8 bases. This CDR3 contains 14 residues. Germline V gene sequence: CDR1 MNHNY, CDR2 SVGAGI (reference sequence). Germline trimming cut 4 bases from V and 7 bases from J; bases unmatched to any gene: 6. DNA of the CDR3: TGTGCCAGCAGTTCCCTAGCGGGCGCGAATGAGCAGTTCTTC. It codes for CASSSLAGANEQFF.

This clone showed up just a few times. The V gene is TRBV2, the J gene TRBJ1-4; D may be TRBD1 (5 bases). This CDR3 is built from 17 residues. Trimming removed 3 bases at V and 4 bases at J, with 18 bases between. Germline assignment: CDR1 SNHLY and CDR2 FYNNEI. The chain's CDR3 is CASSENSIGAGNEKLFF. In nucleotides, the CDR3 is TGTGCCAGCAGTGAGAATAGTATCGGGGCGGGTAATGAAAAACTGTTTTTT.

This chain connects TRBV5-6 to TRBJ1-2; TRBD1 matches 7 bases. This CDR3 has 14 amino acids. V gave up 0 bases and J gave up 7 bases; unmatched junction bases: 6. The germline gives CDR1 SGHDT, CDR2 YYEEEE. The CDR3 is CASSLAATGAGYTF. The CDR3 DNA reads as TGTGCCAGCAGCTTGGCTGCCACAGGGGCTGGCTACACCTTC.

The CDR3 DNA follows: TGTGCCAGCAGCGTAGCTGGCAGACAAGAGACCCAGTACTTC. Translating it yields CASSVAGRQETQYF. The chain links TRBV9 to TRBJ2-5; D ambiguous. Germline CDR1 SGDLS, CDR2 YYNGEE. Trimming stripped 0 bases from V and 2 bases from J, with 8 bases between. The CDR3 sequence is 14 residues long.

The chain employs TRBV6-1 and TRBJ2-3, with a possible D match to TRBD2 (7 bases). Germline values: CDR1 MNHNS, CDR2 SASEGT. V was pared by 5 bases and J by 5 bases, with 17 bases between. This CDR3 comprises 15 residues. CDR3 sequence: CASSLLAGAGDTQYF. The CDR3 DNA reads TGTGCCAGCAGTCTCCTTGCGGGGGCAGGAGATACGCAGTATTTT.

This chain uses TRBV7-8 with TRBJ1-6; tentative D call: TRBD1 (6 bases). This CDR3 is built from 18 residues. Germline V gene sequence: CDR1 SGHVS, CDR2 FQNEAQ. Trimming took 4 bases from V and 7 from J, leaving 23 bases between them. The CDR3 DNA reads as TGTGCCAGCAGCTCCTATATGACGACAGGACCCAGCAATTCACCCCTCCACTTT. Amino acid sequence: CASSSYMTTGPSNSPLHF.

CDR3 DNA: TGTGCCTGGGGGACAGAAGAATACGAGCAGTACTTC. Its translation: CAWGTEEYEQYF. The chain uses TRBV30 and TRBJ2-7; the match to TRBD1 covers 7 bases. Germline CDR1 GTSNPN, CDR2 SVGIG (reference sequence). Trimming took 5 bases from V and 4 from J; bases not matched to a gene: 5. The CDR3 consists of 12 residues.

As for this clone: The junction and the germline gene differ at one end; a read error may be behind it. The rearrangement links TRBV30 to TRBJ1-2; D is undetermined. The CDR3 extends over 12 amino acids. Germline-derived CDR1 and CDR2 are GTSNPN and SVGIG (reference sequence). The CDR3, as DNA: TGTGCCTGGAGTGTACTAGGGTATGGCTACGCCTTC. Amino acids: CAWSVLGYGYAF.

This clone was observed a single time. The rearrangement links TRBV19 to TRBJ2-7; 9 bases map to TRBD1. Germline CDR1 LNHDA, CDR2 SQIVND (reference sequence). The V and J ends lost 3 bases and 3 bases, in that order; junction bases with no gene match: 6. The CDR3 consists of 15 residues. The CDR3 here is CASSIPGQGYYEQYF. DNA of the CDR3: TGTGCCAGTAGTATTCCGGGACAGGGCTACTACGAGCAGTACTTC.

This clone has only one observation. The J gene is TRBJ2-5, the V gene TRBV5-1, with D possibly TRBD2 on 6 matching bases. This CDR3 contains 14 residues. The germline V and J ends were trimmed by 0 bases and 4 bases, with 10 bases remaining between them. Germline loops: CDR1 SGHRS, CDR2 YFSETQ. The CDR3 loop is CASSLGRDAETQYF. In DNA, the CDR3 is TGCGCCAGCAGCTTGGGGCGGGATGCAGAGACCCAGTACTTC.